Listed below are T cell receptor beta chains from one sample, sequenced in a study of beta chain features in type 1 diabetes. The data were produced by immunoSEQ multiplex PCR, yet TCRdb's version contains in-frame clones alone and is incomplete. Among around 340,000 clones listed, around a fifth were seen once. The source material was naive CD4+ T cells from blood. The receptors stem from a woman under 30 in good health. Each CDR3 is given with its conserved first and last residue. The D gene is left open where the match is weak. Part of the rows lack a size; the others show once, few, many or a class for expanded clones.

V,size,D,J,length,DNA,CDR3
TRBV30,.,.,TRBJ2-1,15,TGTGCCTGGAGTGTCGAGGCCCAACGGTACAATGAGCAGTTCTTC,CAWSVEAQRYNEQFF
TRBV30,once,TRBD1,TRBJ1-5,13,TGTGCCTGGAGGACAGGGGAATATCAGCCCCAGCATTTT,CAWRTGEYQPQHF
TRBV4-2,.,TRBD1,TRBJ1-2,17,TGTGCCAGCAGCCAAGTTGGGACAGGCGCTTCTAACTATGGCTACACCTTC,CASSQVGTGASNYGYTF
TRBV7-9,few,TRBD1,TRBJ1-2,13,TGTGCCAGCAGCCCCACAGGGGGCTATGGCTACACCTTC,CASSPTGGYGYTF
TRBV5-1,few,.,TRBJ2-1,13,TGCGCCAGCAGCTTGGGCCCTCGCGATGAGCAGTTCTTC,CASSLGPRDEQFF
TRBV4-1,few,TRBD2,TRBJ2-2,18,TGCGCCAGCAGCCAAGGCGGACTAGCGGGCATTAACACCGGGGAGCTGTTTTTT,CASSQGGLAGINTGELFF
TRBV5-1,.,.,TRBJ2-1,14,TGCGCCAGCAGCTATGGGACACCTAACAATGAGCAGTTCTTC,CASSYGTPNNEQFF
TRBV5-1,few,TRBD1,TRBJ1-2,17,TGCGCCAGCAAAGAGGGACAGGGGGCTTTAAGGAGCTATGGCTACACCTTC,CASKEGQGALRSYGYTF
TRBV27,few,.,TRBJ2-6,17,TGTGCCAGCAGTTCTGGACAGATTTTCTCTGGGGCCAACGTCCTGACTTTC,CASSSGQIFSGANVLTF
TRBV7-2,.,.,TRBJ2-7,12,TGTGCCAGCAGCCCCAAGCCGACTGAGCAGTACTTC,CASSPKPTEQYF
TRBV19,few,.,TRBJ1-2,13,TGTGCCAGTAGCCACGGACGGGGTGATGGCTACACCTTC,CASSHGRGDGYTF
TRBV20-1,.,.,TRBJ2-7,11,TGCAGTGCTGGCGGAGCGCACGAGCAGTACTTC,CSAGGAHEQYF
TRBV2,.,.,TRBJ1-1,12,TGTGCCAGCAGTGCGCGGGGCACTGAAGCTTTCTTT,CASSARGTEAFF
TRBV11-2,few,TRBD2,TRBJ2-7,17,TGTGCCAGCAGCTGGCCCAGACTAGCGGGAGGCCCGAGTGGGCAGTACTTC,CASSWPRLAGGPSGQYF
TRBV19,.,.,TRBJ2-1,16,TGTGCCAGTAGTTCCAGTCCCTTCAACTCCTACAATGAGCAGTTCTTC,CASSSSPFNSYNEQFF
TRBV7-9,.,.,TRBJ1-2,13,TGTGCCAGCAGCCTAGGGGTGGAGAATGGCTACACCTTC,CASSLGVENGYTF
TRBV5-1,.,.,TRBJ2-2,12,TGCGCCAGCAGCCCCGGCACCGGGGAGCTGTTTTTT,CASSPGTGELFF
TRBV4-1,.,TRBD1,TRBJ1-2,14,TGCGCCAGCAGCCTGGACAGGGGTTCGGGTGGCTACACCTTC,CASSLDRGSGGYTF
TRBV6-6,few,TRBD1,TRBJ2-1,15,TGTGCCAGCAGCGGCACCGGGACAGGGGCTACTGAGCAGTTCTTC,CASSGTGTGATEQFF
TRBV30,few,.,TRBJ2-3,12,TGTGCCTGGAGTACAGGCCCAGATACGCAGTATTTT,CAWSTGPDTQYF
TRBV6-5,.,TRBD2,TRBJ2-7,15,TGTGCCAGCAGTTACTCGTGGGGGGAGGGGTACGAGCAGTACTTC,CASSYSWGEGYEQYF
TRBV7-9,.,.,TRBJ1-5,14,TGTGCCAGCAGCTTGGGGGGGGTAGATCAGCCCCAGCATTTT,CASSLGGVDQPQHF
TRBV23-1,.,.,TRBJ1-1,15,TGCGCCAGCAGTCAATCGGGGCAGGGCGACCCTGAAGCTTTCTTT,CASSQSGQGDPEAFF
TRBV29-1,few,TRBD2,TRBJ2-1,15,TGCAGCCTCCGGCGGGGGGCGAGCGCCTACAATGAGCAGTTCTTC,CSLRRGASAYNEQFF
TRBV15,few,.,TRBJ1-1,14,TGTGCCACCAGCAGCCAAGAGCTGGACACTGAAGCTTTCTTT,CATSSQELDTEAFF
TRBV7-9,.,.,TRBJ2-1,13,TGTGCCAGCAGCTCACTACGGGGGAATGAGCAGTTCTTC,CASSSLRGNEQFF
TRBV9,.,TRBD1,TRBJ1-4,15,TGTGCCAGCAGCGTCCGGACAGGGGGGGATGAAAAACTGTTTTTT,CASSVRTGGDEKLFF
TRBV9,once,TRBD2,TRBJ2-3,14,TGTGCCAGCAGCGGAGCGGGAGGGGAGGCAACGCAGTATTTT,CASSGAGGEATQYF
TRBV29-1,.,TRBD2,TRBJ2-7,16,TGCAGCGTTGTCCCAGCCCCATCTGGACTAGCCTACGAGCAGTACTTC,CSVVPAPSGLAYEQYF
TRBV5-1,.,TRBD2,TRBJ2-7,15,TGCGCCAGCAGCCAGGTAGCTAGCGGGAGCTACGAGCAGTACTTC,CASSQVASGSYEQYF
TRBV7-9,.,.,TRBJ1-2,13,TGTGCCAGCAGCTTAGACACCAACTATGGCTACACCTTC,CASSLDTNYGYTF
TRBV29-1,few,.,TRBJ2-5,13,TGCAGCGTTGACCGGGCCGGAGGAGAGACCCAGTACTTC,CSVDRAGGETQYF
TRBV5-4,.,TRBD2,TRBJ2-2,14,TGTGCCACCGGGACTAGCGTCAACACCGGGGAGCTGTTTTTT,CATGTSVNTGELFF
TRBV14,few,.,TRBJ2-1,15,TGTGCCAGCAGCCTAATGGAGGGGGCGCGGAATGAGCAGTTCTTC,CASSLMEGARNEQFF
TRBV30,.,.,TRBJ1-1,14,TGTGCCTGGGCAAGAGGCGGAGGGAGCACTGAAGCTTTCTTT,CAWARGGGSTEAFF
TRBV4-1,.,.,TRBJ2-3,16,TGCGCCAGCAGCCAAGTGGGGGCGGGAGTAGCAGATACGCAGTATTTT,CASSQVGAGVADTQYF
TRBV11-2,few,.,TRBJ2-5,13,TGTGCCAGCAGAATGGAGGGAACACCCCTCCGGTACTTC,CASRMEGTPLRYF
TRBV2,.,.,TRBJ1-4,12,TGTGCCAGCACCCCAGCTAATGAAAAACTGTTTTTT,CASTPANEKLFF
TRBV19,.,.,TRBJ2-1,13,TGTGCCAGTTGTCGGAATGGGGCCAGTGAGCAGTTCTTC,CASCRNGASEQFF
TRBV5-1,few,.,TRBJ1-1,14,TGCGCCAGCAGCTTGGACAGCATGAACACTGAAGCTTTCTTT,CASSLDSMNTEAFF
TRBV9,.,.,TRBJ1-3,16,TGTGCCAGCAGCGTACAGGGGTTTAATTCTGGAAACACCATATATTTT,CASSVQGFNSGNTIYF
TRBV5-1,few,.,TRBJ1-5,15,TGCGCCAGCAGCCTGGACGGGGGGCCGAATCAGCCCCAGCATTTT,CASSLDGGPNQPQHF
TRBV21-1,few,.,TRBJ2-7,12,TGTGCCAGCAGGGGCGACTCCTACGAGCAGTACTTC,CASRGDSYEQYF
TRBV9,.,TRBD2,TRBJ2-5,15,TGTGCCAGCAGCGTAGGGGCTAGCGGGCTGCAGACCCAGTACTTC,CASSVGASGLQTQYF
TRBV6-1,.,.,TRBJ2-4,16,TGTGCCAGCAGTGAAATAGGTGGGAGGGCCAAAAACATTCAGTACTTC,CASSEIGGRAKNIQYF
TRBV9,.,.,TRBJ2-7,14,TGTGCCAGCAGCGTAGAGCCCGGCGGGCTCGAGCAGTACTTC,CASSVEPGGLEQYF
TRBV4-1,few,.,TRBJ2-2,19,TGCGCCAGCAGCCAAGAAGAACAAGGGGTGCACGCGAACACCGGGGAGCTGTTTTTT,CASSQEEQGVHANTGELFF
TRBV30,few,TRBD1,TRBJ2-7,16,TGTGCCTGGAGTGTATGGGGGACAGGGAGCTCCTACGAGCAGTACTTC,CAWSVWGTGSSYEQYF
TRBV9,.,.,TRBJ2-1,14,TGTGCCAGCAGCGTAGGGGTAGCGGACAATGAGCAGTTCTTC,CASSVGVADNEQFF
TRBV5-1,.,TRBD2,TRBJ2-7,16,TGCGCCAGCAGCTTAACACCGGGACTAGCGGCTAAGGAGCAGTACTTC,CASSLTPGLAAKEQYF
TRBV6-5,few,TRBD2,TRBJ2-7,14,TGTGCCAGCAGCCGGAGACTAGCGGAATACGAGCAGTACTTC,CASSRRLAEYEQYF
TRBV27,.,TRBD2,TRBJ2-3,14,TGTGCCAGCAGCCCCGGGACTAGCGGCCGACGGGAGTATTTT,CASSPGTSGRREYF
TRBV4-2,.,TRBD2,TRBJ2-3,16,TGTGCCAGCAGCCATCTTGAACTAGCGAACACAGATACGCAGTATTTT,CASSHLELANTDTQYF